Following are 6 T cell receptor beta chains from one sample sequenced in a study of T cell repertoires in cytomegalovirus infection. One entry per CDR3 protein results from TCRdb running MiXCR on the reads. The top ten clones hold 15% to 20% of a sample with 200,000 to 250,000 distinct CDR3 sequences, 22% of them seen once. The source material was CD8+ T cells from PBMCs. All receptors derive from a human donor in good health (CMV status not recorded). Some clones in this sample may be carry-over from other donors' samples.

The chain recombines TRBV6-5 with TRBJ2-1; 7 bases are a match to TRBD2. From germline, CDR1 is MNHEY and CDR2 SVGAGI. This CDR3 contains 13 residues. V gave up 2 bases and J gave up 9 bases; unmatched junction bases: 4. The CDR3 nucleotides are TGTGCCAGCAGTTACGGAGCGGGGTTTGAGCAGTTCTTC. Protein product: CASSYGAGFEQFF.

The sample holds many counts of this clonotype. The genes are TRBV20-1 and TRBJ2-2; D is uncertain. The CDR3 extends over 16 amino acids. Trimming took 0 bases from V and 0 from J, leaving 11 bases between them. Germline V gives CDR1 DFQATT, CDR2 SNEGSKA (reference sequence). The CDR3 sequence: CSARDRRDANTGELFF. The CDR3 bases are TGCAGTGCTAGAGATCGGCGAGACGCGAACACCGGGGAGCTGTTTTTT.

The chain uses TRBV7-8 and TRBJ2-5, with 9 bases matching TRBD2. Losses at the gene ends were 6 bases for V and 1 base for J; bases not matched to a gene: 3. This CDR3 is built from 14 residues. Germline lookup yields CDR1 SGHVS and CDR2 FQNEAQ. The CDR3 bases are TGTGCCAGCAGGAAGCGGGGGGCCCAAGAGACCCAGTACTTC. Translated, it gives CASRKRGAQETQYF.

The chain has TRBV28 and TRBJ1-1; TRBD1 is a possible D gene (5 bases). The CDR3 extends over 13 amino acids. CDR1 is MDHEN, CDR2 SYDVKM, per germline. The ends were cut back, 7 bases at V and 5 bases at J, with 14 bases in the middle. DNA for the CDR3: TGTGCCAGCACCCTCGGGACGAGTACTGAAGCTTTCTTT. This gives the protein CASTLGTSTEAFF.

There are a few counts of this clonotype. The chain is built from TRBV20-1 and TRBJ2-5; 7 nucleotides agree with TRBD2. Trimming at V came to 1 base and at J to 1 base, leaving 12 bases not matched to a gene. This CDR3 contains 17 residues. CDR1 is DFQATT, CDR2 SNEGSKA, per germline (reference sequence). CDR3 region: CSARGVPLGGVQETQYF. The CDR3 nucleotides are TGCAGTGCTAGAGGGGTTCCCCTGGGAGGGGTCCAAGAGACCCAGTACTTC.

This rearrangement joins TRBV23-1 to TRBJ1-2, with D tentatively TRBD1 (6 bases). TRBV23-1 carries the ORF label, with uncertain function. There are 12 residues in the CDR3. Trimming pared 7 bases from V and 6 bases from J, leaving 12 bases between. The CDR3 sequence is CASTNRVDGYTF. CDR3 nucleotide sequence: TGCGCCAGCACTAACAGGGTGGATGGCTACACCTTC.